These 27 T cell receptor beta chains originate from one sample sequenced in a study of cytomegalovirus exposure and HLA in healthy donors. PCR was performed using 60 Vbeta and 13 Jbeta primers. Produced via immunoSEQ multiplex PCR; TCRdb's table is partial and in-frame only. In the table there are about 98,000 clones, about two thirds of which are singletons. The source material was PBMCs. The receptors derive from a female donor in good health and CMV-seronegative.

This clone was picked up a small number of times. V and J are TRBV7-6 and TRBJ1-5, with D possibly TRBD1 on 5 matching bases. The CDR3 has 13 amino acids. Per germline, CDR1 SGHVS and CDR2 FNYEAQ. Trimming left V 5 bases short and J 5 bases short, with 10 bases between. The CDR3 DNA reads as TGTGCCAGCAGCCGACAGATAGATCAGCCCCAGCATTTT. Translating it yields CASSRQIDQPQHF.

The V and J genes are TRBV7-9 and TRBJ2-4; 13 nucleotides line up with TRBD2. The CDR3 is 19 amino acids. Trimming removed 3 bases from V and 0 bases from J; junction bases left unmatched: 8. Germline V gene sequence: CDR1 SEHNR, CDR2 FQNEAQ (reference sequence). In DNA, the CDR3 is TGTGCCAGCAGCTTCGATCTACTAGCGGGGGGGCTAGCCAAAAACATTCAGTACTTC. As protein: CASSFDLLAGGLAKNIQYF.

The V and J genes are TRBV6-5 and TRBJ2-7; D unclear. The CDR3 consists of 11 residues. The germline V and J ends were trimmed by 5 bases and 12 bases, with 14 bases remaining between them. Germline CDR1 MNHEY, CDR2 SVGAGI. CDR3 sequence: CASSEATVRYF. DNA for the CDR3: TGTGCCAGCAGTGAAGCAACAGTGCGGTACTTC.

Only a few counts were recorded for this clone. The J gene is TRBJ1-1, the V gene TRBV18; 7 bases are shared with TRBD1. This CDR3 spans 14 amino acids. Germline-derived CDR1 and CDR2 are KGHSH and LQKENI. V dropped 6 bases and J dropped 1; count of bases not matched to a gene: 5. CDR3 in DNA: TGTGCCAGCTCTGAGGGACAGCAGAACACTGAAGCTTTCTTT. Translating it yields CASSEGQQNTEAFF.

This sequence joins TRBV6-4 and TRBJ2-3; possibly TRBD1 for D (6 bases). V dropped 8 bases and J dropped 0 bases, with 12 bases sitting between them. Germline CDR1 is MRHNA and CDR2 is SNTAGT. CDR3 length: 14 amino acids. The CDR3 protein is CASSGTPSTDTQYF. The CDR3 DNA reads TGTGCCAGCTCCGGGACACCTAGCACAGATACGCAGTATTTT.

The table lists this clone with a count of one. This chain joins TRBV19 and TRBJ1-4; 7 bases agree with TRBD1. Germline lookup yields CDR1 LNHDA and CDR2 SQIVND (reference sequence). V was clipped by 5 bases and J by 5 bases; unmatched bases: 8. The CDR3 covers 15 residues. The CDR3 DNA is TGTGCCAGTAGTGTACGCGGACAGGAAAATGAAAAACTGTTTTTT. As protein: CASSVRGQENEKLFF.

Concerning this clone: The junction does not match germline at one end; this may be a read error. The rearrangement links TRBV30 to TRBJ1-2; D remains unclear. CDR3 length: 12 residues. Germline CDR1 and CDR2: GTSNPN and SVGIG (reference sequence). The DNA for the CDR3 is TGTGCCCGGAGTGAAAGCGGGTATGGCTACACCTTC. Its protein product is CARSESGYGYTF.

This clone was seen more than once but under ten times. The chain is built from TRBV6-6 and TRBJ1-1, with a tentative D call TRBD1 (5 bases). The CDR3 covers 13 residues. Trimming shortened V by 5 bases and J by 1 base, and 8 bases separated the two germline ends. The V gene's germline CDR1 is MNHNY and CDR2 SVGAGI (reference sequence). CDR3 sequence: CASSLTGNTEAFF. In nucleotides, the CDR3 is TGTGCCAGCAGTCTAACAGGGAACACTGAAGCTTTCTTT.

The chain recombines TRBV6-6 with TRBJ1-6; perhaps TRBD1 as D (6 bases). Deletions cut 5 bases from V and 5 bases from J, with 13 bases between. CDR1 is MNHNY, CDR2 SVGAGI, per germline (reference sequence). This CDR3 region has 15 residues. CDR3 sequence: CASSTHRDNNSPLHF. For the CDR3, the DNA is TGTGCCAGCAGTACCCACAGGGATAATAATTCACCCCTCCACTTT.

This chain connects TRBV5-6 to TRBJ1-3; a weak D match, TRBD1 (5 bases). Germline CDR1 is SGHDT and CDR2 is YYEEEE. The CDR3 extends over 14 amino acids. V gave up 5 bases and J gave up 2 bases, with 11 bases separating them. This chain's CDR3 is CASREAGTGNTIYF. In DNA form, the CDR3 reads TGTGCCAGCAGAGAGGCAGGGACTGGAAACACCATATATTTT. Filled out from reference TRBV5-6 and TRBJ1-3, the complete variable domain reads DAGVTQSPTHLIKTRGQQVTLRCSPKSGHDTVSWYQQALGQGPQFIFQYYEEEERQRGNFPDRFSGHQFPNYSSELNVNALLLGDSALYLCASREAGTGNTIYFGEGSWLTVV.

This chain links TRBV19 with TRBJ2-1; 9 nucleotides line up with TRBD2. The V segment lost 1 base and the J segment 7 bases; nucleotides outside the gene matches: 11. The CDR3 has 17 residues. Germline V gene sequence: CDR1 LNHDA, CDR2 SQIVND (reference sequence). The CDR3 is CASSIAAAAGGLNEQFF. The CDR3 nucleotides read TGTGCCAGTAGTATAGCAGCGGCGGCGGGGGGGCTTAATGAGCAGTTCTTC. The full variable domain, with the rest looked up from reference TRBV19 and TRBJ2-1, is DGGITQSPKYLFRKEGQNVTLSCEQNLNHDAMYWYRQDPGQGLRLIYYSQIVNDFQKGDIAEGYSVSREKKESFPLTVTSAQKNPTAFYLCASSIAAAAGGLNEQFFGPGTRLTVL.

The chain has TRBV5-1 and TRBJ1-4; 8 positions match TRBD1. The CDR3 has 15 amino acids. CDR1 is SGHRS, CDR2 YFSETQ, per germline. V trimming: 4 bases; J trimming: 7 bases; junction bases outside the gene matches: 9. CDR3 sequence reads: CASSLQGQGTEKLFF. The CDR3 nucleotides read TGCGCCAGCAGCCTGCAAGGACAGGGTACTGAAAAACTGTTTTTT.

The V call is TRBV6-1, the J call TRBJ1-5; D unclear. Trimming pared 1 base from V and 1 base from J, leaving 8 bases between. The CDR3 has 15 residues. CDR1 and CDR2 from the germline V gene are MNHNS and SASEGT. CDR3 coding DNA: TGTGCCAGCAGTGAAGTACCGAGGAGCAATCAGCCCCAGCATTTT. Translating gives CASSEVPRSNQPQHF.

V and J are TRBV4-1 and TRBJ2-2, with 8 bases that match TRBD1. This CDR3 is 15 amino acids long. Germline V lookup: CDR1 MGHRA, CDR2 YSYEKL. V shed 4 bases and J 7 bases; nucleotides not matched to a gene: 8. For the CDR3, the DNA is TGCGCCAGCAGCCCGACCAGGGGGCCTGGCGGGGAGCTGTTTTTT. Protein sequence: CASSPTRGPGGELFF.

The chain joins TRBV6-5 to TRBJ1-5; D is uncertain. The length of the CDR3 is 15 residues. Trimming pared 0 bases from V and 6 bases from J, leaving 12 bases between. The germline V gene encodes CDR1 MNHEY and CDR2 SVGAGI. CDR3 amino acids: CASSYSTGRGQPQHF. In nucleotides, the CDR3 is TGTGCCAGCAGTTACTCGACCGGGAGAGGTCAGCCCCAGCATTTT.

This chain connects TRBV10-3 to TRBJ2-5; the match to TRBD2 covers 8 bases. In germline, CDR1 is ENHRY, CDR2 SYGVKD. The CDR3 contains 15 residues. V trimming: 3 bases; J trimming: 9 bases; junction bases outside the gene matches: 12. The CDR3 DNA reads TGTGCCATCAGTGACCTCGGGGGGGCCCAGTCGGCCCAGTACTTC. This gives the protein CAISDLGGAQSAQYF.

This clone was seen more than once but under ten times. The rearrangement uses TRBV6-5 and TRBJ1-4; 9 bases are shared with TRBD1. Germline V gene lookup returns CDR1 MNHEY and CDR2 SVGAGI. With 0 bases clipped from V and 7 bases from J, the junction kept 0 bases outside the gene matches. The CDR3 has 14 residues. The CDR3 sequence: CASSYSGQGEKLFF. The CDR3 bases are TGTGCCAGCAGTTACTCGGGACAGGGTGAAAAACTGTTTTTT.

Only a few counts were recorded for this clone. The V gene is TRBV5-1, the J gene TRBJ2-5, with 10 bases matching TRBD2. V shed 3 bases, J shed 5 bases, and the junction held 7 bases outside the gene matches. The CDR3 is made up of 15 amino acids. The germline V gene has CDR1 SGHRS and CDR2 YFSETQ. The CDR3 region has the DNA TGCGCCAGCAGCTCCCCCAGCGGGGGGGCGGAGACCCAGTACTTC. Translated: CASSSPSGGAETQYF.

The chain combines TRBV7-3 with TRBJ1-3; D ambiguous. V was clipped by 0 bases and J by 2 bases, with 11 bases between them. This CDR3 has 16 amino acids. Looked up from germline, CDR1 is SGHTA and CDR2 is FQGTGA. CDR3 loop: CASSLTSGSPGNTIYF. CDR3 in DNA: TGTGCCAGCAGCTTAACTTCCGGTTCGCCTGGAAACACCATATATTTT.

The chain links TRBV6-6 to TRBJ1-1; possible D gene TRBD1, 5 bases. This CDR3 comprises 13 residues. The germline CDR1 and CDR2 sequences are MNHNY and SVGAGI (reference sequence). Deletions cut 0 bases from V and 8 bases from J, with 10 bases between. In nucleotides, the CDR3 is TGTGCCAGCAGTTACTCGACGGGGGTCGAAGCTTTCTTT. Encoded protein: CASSYSTGVEAFF.

This clone appeared a single time. This chain connects TRBV18 to TRBJ1-1; D is uncertain. Germline loops: CDR1 KGHSH, CDR2 LQKENI. Trimming removed 9 bases at V and 1 base at J, with 12 bases between. This CDR3 is 13 amino acids long. CDR3 region: CASEVDRNTEAFF. As DNA, the CDR3 is TGTGCCAGTGAGGTAGATAGGAACACTGAAGCTTTCTTT.

CDR3 in DNA: TGCAGCGTTTCAATCGCCCCGGGACTCGCTTCCAGGGATACGCAGTATTTT. Translated: CSVSIAPGLASRDTQYF. The chain is built from TRBV29-1 and TRBJ2-3, with TRBD2 as a possible D gene (6 bases). Trimming took 5 bases from V and 6 from J, leaving 27 bases between them. The V gene's germline CDR1 is SQVTM and CDR2 ANQGSEA. The CDR3 loop spans 17 amino acids.

This clone showed up just a few times. The chain joins TRBV28 to TRBJ2-5, with D hard to call. This CDR3 region has 11 residues. V gave up 6 bases and J gave up 5 bases, with 7 bases separating them. Looked up from germline, CDR1 is MDHEN and CDR2 is SYDVKM. The CDR3 sequence is CASSARETQYF. The CDR3 nucleotides read TGTGCCAGCAGCGCCAGGGAGACCCAGTACTTC.

About this clone itself: One end of the junction is discordant with germline, which a read error may explain. V gene TRBV7-7 combines with J gene TRBJ2-1; TRBD2 aligns across 9 bases. CDR1 and CDR2 (germline): SSHAT, FNYEAQ (reference sequence). This CDR3 is 14 amino acids long. DNA for the CDR3: TGTGCTAGCAGCCCACTAGCGGGCGGGGGTGAGCAGTTCTTC. It encodes CASSPLAGGGEQFF.

The chain uses TRBV20-1 and TRBJ1-1; D call uncertain. V was shortened by 6 bases and J by 5 bases, with 10 bases between the two germline ends. The CDR3 consists of 11 residues. Germline-derived CDR1 and CDR2 are DFQATT and SNEGSKA (reference sequence). This CDR3 is CSAPEGTEAFF. CDR3 nucleotide sequence: TGCAGTGCCCCGGAGGGTACTGAAGCTTTCTTT.

The chain has TRBV5-4 and TRBJ2-5; possibly TRBD1 for D (5 bases). The CDR3 consists of 13 residues. Germline V lookup: CDR1 SGHNT, CDR2 YYREEE (reference sequence). Trimming removed 2 bases at V and 3 bases at J, with 8 bases between. DNA for the CDR3: TGTGCCAGCAGCTTAGGGGTTGAAGAGACCCAGTACTTC. Its translation is CASSLGVEETQYF. Full variable domain (remainder filled in from reference TRBV5-4 and TRBJ2-5): ETGVTQSPTHLIKTRGQQVTLRCSSQSGHNTVSWYQQALGQGPQFIFQYYREEENGRGNFPPRFSGLQFPNYSSELNVNALELDDSALYLCASSLGVEETQYFGPGTRLLVL.

This chain links TRBV18 with TRBJ2-5; 9 nucleotides agree with TRBD2. V lost 6 bases to trimming and J lost 5 bases; unmatched junction nucleotides: 4. The V gene's germline CDR1 is KGHSH and CDR2 LQKENI. This CDR3 spans 13 amino acids. The CDR3 loop is CASSRGLAETQYF. In nucleotides, the CDR3 is TGTGCCAGCTCCCGAGGACTAGCGGAGACCCAGTACTTC.